A single sample gave rise to the 29 T cell receptor beta chains below, sequenced in a study of radiotherapy plus CTLA-4 blockade in lung cancer (dated by TCRdb to 2016 to 2018). Library preparation used the immunoSEQ multiplex PCR assay. TCRdb re-hosts the immuneACCESS table, in-frame sequences only. Its copies lack some clones; in the studies checked, an unresolved V gene accounts for under half of them, and the cause for the rest is not known. For this sample there are about 59,000 clones; roughly 76% appear just once. Approximately 8.6% of the sample comes from the top ten. The source was peripheral blood, collected from a patient treated with radiotherapy plus ipilimumab. The receptors shown here come from a human donor with non-small cell lung cancer whose response to radiotherapy plus ipilimumab could not be evaluated.

The chain links TRBV23-1 to TRBJ2-7, with a possible D match to TRBD1 (6 bases). TRBV23-1 is an open reading frame, and its role is uncertain. The CDR3 covers 17 residues. V lost 1 base and J 2 bases, leaving 18 bases between the germline ends. The chain's CDR3 is CASSQLSQGPFTYEQYF. The DNA of the CDR3 is TGCGCCAGCAGTCAATTGTCTCAGGGGCCCTTTACCTACGAGCAGTACTTC.

The chain recombines TRBV7-8 with TRBJ2-5, with D tentatively TRBD2 (5 bases). The ends were cut back, 5 bases at V and 3 bases at J, with 7 bases in the middle. From germline, CDR1 is SGHVS and CDR2 FQNEAQ. The CDR3 loop spans 12 amino acids. In DNA, the CDR3 is TGTGCCAGCAGCCCACTAGAAGAGACCCAGTACTTC. Protein product: CASSPLEETQYF. Full variable domain (remainder filled in from reference TRBV7-8 and TRBJ2-5): GAGVSQSPRYKVAKRGQDVALRCDPISGHVSLFWYQQALGQGPEFLTYFQNEAQLDKSGLPSDRFFAERPEGSVSTLKIQRTQQEDSAVYLCASSPLEETQYFGPGTRLLVL.

This clone appeared once. The junction departs from the called germline gene at one end, perhaps through a read error. V usage is TRBV27 and J usage is TRBJ1-5, with a tentative D call TRBD1 (6 bases). Germline CDR1 MNHEY, CDR2 SMNVEV (reference sequence). The CDR3 is made up of 16 amino acids. CDR3 sequence reads: CASSSLQTGRNQPQHF. CDR3 DNA sequence: TGTGCCAGCAGTTCTCTCCAGACAGGACGCAACCAGCCCCAGCATTTT.

The chain is built from TRBV7-6 and TRBJ2-5; 9 bases align to TRBD2. CDR3 length: 17 residues. The germline V gene has CDR1 SGHVS and CDR2 FNYEAQ. V shed 1 base, J shed 6 bases, and the junction held 12 bases outside the gene matches. CDR3 amino acids: CASSLVIGRGGRKTQYF. Written as DNA, the CDR3 is TGTGCCAGCAGCTTAGTCATTGGGCGGGGGGGCCGAAAGACCCAGTACTTC.

The chain links TRBV4-1 to TRBJ1-3; 10 nucleotides align to TRBD1. V dropped 1 base and J dropped 4; count of bases not matched to a gene: 4. CDR1 and CDR2 (germline): MGHRA, YSYEKL. The CDR3 has 16 residues. DNA of the CDR3: TGCGCCAGCAGCCAAGGGGACAGGGGATACGGAAACACCATATATTTT. Translated, it gives CASSQGDRGYGNTIYF.

V and J are TRBV2 and TRBJ1-1; TRBD1 is a possible D gene (5 bases). V gave up 4 bases and J gave up 1 base, with 10 bases separating them. Germline V gene data show CDR1 as SNHLY and CDR2 as FYNNEI. The CDR3 is 14 residues long. CDR3 protein: CASSAGQSNTEAFF. In DNA form, the CDR3 reads TGTGCCAGCAGTGCAGGACAATCGAACACTGAAGCTTTCTTT.

This rearrangement joins TRBV5-4 to TRBJ1-1; no definite D call. Germline V gives CDR1 SGHNT, CDR2 YYREEE (reference sequence). V was shortened by 0 bases and J by 1 base, with 19 bases between the two germline ends. This CDR3 is 18 amino acids long. CDR3 residues: CASSLASGTLPKNTEAFF. CDR3 nucleotide sequence: TGTGCCAGCAGCTTGGCCTCGGGAACCCTCCCGAAGAACACTGAAGCTTTCTTT.

A few counts support this clone. Here the CDR3 reads CASSPPQGSIYGYTF. CDR3 nucleotides: TGTGCCAGCTCACCACCCCAGGGGAGTATCTATGGCTACACCTTC. The V and J genes are TRBV18 and TRBJ1-2; weak D call: TRBD1 (6 bases). The V end was cut by 0 bases, the J end by 4 bases, with 12 bases between. Per germline, CDR1 KGHSH and CDR2 LQKENI. This CDR3 has 15 amino acids.

On this clone: Sequence at one end of the junction differs from germline and may be a read error. This chain uses TRBV6-1 with TRBJ1-1; D might be TRBD1 (6 bases). Looked up from germline, CDR1 is MNHNS and CDR2 is SASEGT. The CDR3 is made up of 15 amino acids. CDR3: CASREDGQPNTEAFF. The CDR3 coding sequence is TGTGCCAGCAGAGAAGACGGACAGCCGAACACTGAAGCTTTCTTT.

V usage is TRBV2 and J usage is TRBJ1-4, with D possibly being TRBD1 (6 bases). The V gene lost 3 bases and the J gene lost 6 bases, with 11 bases spanning the gap. The CDR3 consists of 14 residues. The germline V gene has CDR1 SNHLY and CDR2 FYNNEI. The CDR3 loop reads CASSEGGADEKLFF. CDR3 bases: TGTGCCAGCAGTGAGGGGGGGGCGGATGAAAAACTGTTTTTT.

V and J are TRBV27 and TRBJ2-7; TRBD1 aligns across 9 bases. The CDR3 is made up of 15 amino acids. The germline V gene encodes CDR1 MNHEY and CDR2 SMNVEV (reference sequence). J lost 5 bases, V lost 6 bases, and 11 bases had no gene match. The CDR3: CASRVGTGNVDEQYF. The DNA of the CDR3 is TGTGCCAGCAGGGTAGGGACAGGGAATGTCGACGAGCAGTACTTC.

This rearrangement joins TRBV4-1 to TRBJ2-5; possible D gene TRBD1, 6 bases. The germline gives CDR1 MGHRA, CDR2 YSYEKL. The V gene lost 2 bases and the J gene lost 2 bases, with 18 bases spanning the gap. The CDR3 is made up of 17 amino acids. The CDR3 loop reads CASSQRRTVEEQETQYF. Here the CDR3 DNA reads TGCGCCAGCAGCCAAAGACGGACAGTGGAGGAACAAGAGACCCAGTACTTC.

V usage is TRBV5-4 and J usage is TRBJ1-2; no clear D. This CDR3 is built from 13 residues. Germline CDR1 SGHNT, CDR2 YYREEE (reference sequence). The V and J ends lost 0 bases and 7 bases respectively, with 10 bases between them. The CDR3 bases are TGTGCCAGCAGCTTGGATCTGAGTGGTGGCTACACCTTC. It encodes CASSLDLSGGYTF.

This clone occurred many times. The chain combines TRBV19 with TRBJ2-7; 8 bases map to TRBD2. The CDR3 runs 14 residues. The V gene end was trimmed by 5 bases and the J gene end by 0 bases; junction bases not matched to a gene: 3. Germline V gene lookup returns CDR1 LNHDA and CDR2 SQIVND (reference sequence). The CDR3 protein is CASSRSGSSYEQYF. As DNA, the CDR3 is TGTGCCAGTAGTCGAAGCGGGAGCTCCTACGAGCAGTACTTC.

V is TRBV7-8 and J is TRBJ2-3; D not certain. Germline CDR1 is SGHVS and CDR2 is FQNEAQ. The CDR3 consists of 14 residues. Trimming shortened V by 2 bases and J by 4 bases, and 10 bases separated the two germline ends. The CDR3 spells CASSLFLLSDTQYF. DNA of the CDR3: TGTGCCAGCAGCTTATTCTTATTATCAGATACGCAGTATTTT.

The chain uses TRBV6-1 and TRBJ2-7; 7 bases agree with TRBD2. The CDR3 spans 13 residues. The germline V gene has CDR1 MNHNS and CDR2 SASEGT. V lost 4 bases and J lost 5; bases outside the gene matches: 5. The CDR3 DNA follows: TGTGCCAGCAGTGTGCGGGGGATTAACGAGCAGTACTTC. Amino acid sequence: CASSVRGINEQYF.

The chain joins TRBV28 to TRBJ1-5; D unresolved. V was pared by 1 base and J by 0 bases, with 10 bases between. Germline lookup yields CDR1 MDHEN and CDR2 SYDVKM. The CDR3 sequence is 16 residues long. The CDR3, as DNA: TGTGCCAGCAGTTTATTCCCCGGACTTAGCAATCAGCCCCAGCATTTT. Its translation: CASSLFPGLSNQPQHF.

V gene TRBV30 combines with J gene TRBJ1-2, with a weak D call TRBD1 (6 bases). There are 12 residues in the CDR3. Trimming took off 3 bases at V and 5 bases at J, with 10 bases between the two ends. Germline V gives CDR1 GTSNPN, CDR2 SVGIG (reference sequence). The CDR3 region is CAWSPGTYGYTF. The CDR3 DNA follows: TGTGCCTGGAGCCCAGGGACATATGGCTACACCTTC.

The chain carries TRBV7-3 and TRBJ2-3; D is possibly TRBD2 (5 bases). CDR1 is SGHTA, CDR2 FQGTGA, per germline. The V and J ends lost 1 base and 2 bases respectively, with 13 bases between them. The CDR3 loop spans 16 amino acids. This CDR3 reads CASSLKPSLITDTQYF. CDR3 bases: TGTGCCAGCAGCTTAAAACCTAGCCTTATCACAGATACGCAGTATTTT.

The chain couples TRBV5-4 to TRBJ1-2; possibly TRBD1 for D (6 bases). The CDR3 is 14 residues long. Germline V gene data show CDR1 as SGHNT and CDR2 as YYREEE (reference sequence). The V end was cut by 4 bases, the J end by 3 bases, with 13 bases between. Here the CDR3 DNA reads TGTGCCAGCAGCACAGGGTCCAGGGACTATGGCTACACCTTC. It codes for CASSTGSRDYGYTF.

This clone has just a few counts. V usage is TRBV19 and J usage is TRBJ1-2; D is uncertain. CDR3 length equals 13 residues. V lost 8 bases to trimming and J lost 5 bases, with 15 bases between them. In germline, CDR1 is LNHDA, CDR2 SQIVND (reference sequence). The CDR3 reads CASGGSWRYGYTF. For the CDR3, the DNA is TGTGCCAGTGGCGGCAGCTGGCGTTATGGCTACACCTTC. Variable domain in full (rest from reference TRBV19 and TRBJ1-2): DGGITQSPKYLFRKEGQNVTLSCEQNLNHDAMYWYRQDPGQGLRLIYYSQIVNDFQKGDIAEGYSVSREKKESFPLTVTSAQKNPTAFYLCASGGSWRYGYTFGSGTRLTVV.

The chain uses TRBV2 and TRBJ2-1, with 7 bases fitting TRBD1. Germline assignment: CDR1 SNHLY and CDR2 FYNNEI. V gave up 8 bases and J gave up 5 bases; unmatched junction bases: 3. CDR3 length: 12 amino acids. This CDR3 is CASDRANNEQFF. The CDR3 region has the DNA TGTGCCAGCGACAGGGCGAACAATGAGCAGTTCTTC.

The gene calls are TRBV30 and TRBJ2-5, with D perhaps matching TRBD1 (5 bases). This CDR3 is built from 20 residues. Trimming left V 0 bases short and J 0 bases short, with 26 bases between. Germline V gives CDR1 GTSNPN, CDR2 SVGIG (reference sequence). Here the CDR3 reads CAWSVQVRVPPFQYQETQYF. CDR3 sequence (DNA): TGTGCCTGGAGTGTACAGGTCAGGGTCCCTCCCTTTCAGTACCAAGAGACCCAGTACTTC. The full variable domain, completed using reference TRBV30 and TRBJ2-5, is SQTIHQWPATLVQPVGSPLSLECTVEGTSNPNLYWYRQAAGRGLQLLFYSVGIGQISSEVPQNLSASRPQDRQFILSSKKLLLSDSGFYLCAWSVQVRVPPFQYQETQYFGPGTRLLVL.

The DNA for the CDR3 is TGTGCCAGCAGGTTGACAGGTTTGGGCACTGAAGCTTTCTTT. Its translation: CASRLTGLGTEAFF. V usage is TRBV11-2 and J usage is TRBJ1-1; possible D gene TRBD1, 6 bases. Germline V gene lookup returns CDR1 SGHAT and CDR2 FQNNGV. The V end was cut by 6 bases, the J end by 4 bases, with 15 bases between. The CDR3 is made up of 14 amino acids.

The chain joins TRBV18 to TRBJ1-1; no firm D call. In germline, CDR1 is KGHSH, CDR2 LQKENI. The CDR3 length is 14 residues. V was cut by 1 base and J by 1 base, with 7 bases left in between. The CDR3 is CASSPRTENTEAFF. CDR3 sequence (DNA): TGTGCCAGCTCACCACGCACTGAGAACACTGAAGCTTTCTTT.

This rearrangement joins TRBV16 to TRBJ1-2; unclear D gene. Germline-derived CDR1 and CDR2 are KGHSY and FQNENV. V was trimmed by 2 bases and J by 5 bases, leaving 15 bases between them. The CDR3 consists of 15 residues. CDR3 nucleotides: TGTGCCAGCAGCCAACCCCGAGGATCGGGTTATGGCTACACCTTC. Translation: CASSQPRGSGYGYTF.

This clone was seen only a few times. The V and J genes are TRBV2 and TRBJ1-5; D gene unclear. This CDR3 comprises 14 residues. The germline V gene encodes CDR1 SNHLY and CDR2 FYNNEI. The ends were cut back, 6 bases at V and 1 base at J, with 10 bases in the middle. CDR3 sequence (DNA): TGTGCCAGCAGCGTCGCAGGCAGCAATCAGCCCCAGCATTTT. This codes for CASSVAGSNQPQHF.

V usage is TRBV5-1 and J usage is TRBJ1-2, with TRBD1 matching over 10 bases. With V trimmed by 4 bases and J by 2 bases, 5 bases remained unmatched. The CDR3 consists of 15 residues. Germline CDR1 reads SGHRS; CDR2 reads YFSETQ. CDR3 protein: CASSPGQGGNYGYTF. CDR3 DNA sequence: TGCGCCAGCAGCCCAGGACAGGGGGGAAACTATGGCTACACCTTC.

The chain has TRBV6-5 and TRBJ2-1; the match to TRBD2 covers 7 bases. This CDR3 comprises 16 residues. The V gene end was trimmed by 4 bases and the J gene end by 10 bases; junction bases not matched to a gene: 16. Germline V gene data show CDR1 as MNHEY and CDR2 as SVGAGI. CDR3 DNA: TGTGCCAGCAGTTCCGGAGGGAGGAGCGGGATGAGAGAGCAGTTCTTC. Translating it yields CASSSGGRSGMREQFF.